This T cell receptor (beta chain) was identified in a study of blood T cell repertoires in COVID-19. Study in general: COVID-19 samples, acute and convalescent, were from the United States, Italy and Spain.

Sequenced by immunoSEQ multiplex PCR; TCRdb stores in-frame clones only, minus some. The sample has some 250,000 clones; 80% to 90% are singletons. Unmatched junction bases numbered 7, after V lost 6 bases and J lost 1 base. The CDR3 has 16 amino acids. Germline assignment: CDR1 MDHEN and CDR2 SYDVKM. Living in 20 to 30 US areas, the participants were between roughly 18 and 90 years of age. The TCR comes from a woman aged 50 to 65 who had recovered from COVID-19. V and J are TRBV28 and TRBJ1-5, with TRBD1 matching 9 bases. Sequencing was performed on PBMCs or T cells enriched from blood (not recorded which). CDR3 sequence: CASRPTGGESNQPQHF. Here the CDR3 DNA reads TGTGCCAGCAGGCCAACAGGGGGCGAGAGCAATCAGCCCCAGCATTTT.